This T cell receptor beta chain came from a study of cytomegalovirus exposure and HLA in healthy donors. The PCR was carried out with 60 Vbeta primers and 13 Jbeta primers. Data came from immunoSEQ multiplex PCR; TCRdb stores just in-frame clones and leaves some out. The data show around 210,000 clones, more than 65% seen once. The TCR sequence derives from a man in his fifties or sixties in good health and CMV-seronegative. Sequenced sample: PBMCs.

CDR3 nucleotides: TGCGCCAGCAGCCAAGGAGGGGCCAAAAACATTCAGTACTTC. Protein sequence: CASSQGGAKNIQYF. V is TRBV4-1 and J is TRBJ2-4; D perhaps matches TRBD2 (5 bases). The CDR3 is made up of 14 amino acids. Trimming took 1 base from V and 1 from J, leaving 5 bases between them. Germline CDR1 reads MGHRA; CDR2 reads YSYEKL.